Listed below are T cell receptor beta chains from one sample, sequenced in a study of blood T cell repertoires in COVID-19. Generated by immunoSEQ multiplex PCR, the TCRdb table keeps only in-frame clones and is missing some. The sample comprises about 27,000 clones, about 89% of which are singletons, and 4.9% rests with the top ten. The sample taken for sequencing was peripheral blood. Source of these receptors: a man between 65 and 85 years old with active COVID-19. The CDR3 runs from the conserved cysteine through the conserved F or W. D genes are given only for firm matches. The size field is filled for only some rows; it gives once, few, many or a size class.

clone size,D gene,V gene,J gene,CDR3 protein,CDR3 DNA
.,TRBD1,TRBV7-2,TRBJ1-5,CASSRDRVGQPQHF,TGTGCCAGCAGCCGTGACAGGGTCGGACAGCCCCAGCATTTT
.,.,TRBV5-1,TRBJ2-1,CASSLERRAYNEQFF,TGCGCCAGCAGCTTGGAACGGCGGGCCTACAATGAGCAGTTCTTC
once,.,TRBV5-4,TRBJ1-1,CASSLQDEAFF,TGTGCCAGCAGCCTGCAGGATGAAGCTTTCTTT
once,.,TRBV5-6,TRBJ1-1,CASSLGGARAFF,TGTGCCAGCAGCTTAGGCGGGGCTCGGGCTTTCTTT
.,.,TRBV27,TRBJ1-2,CASRPMGGGVGYTF,TGTGCCAGCAGACCAATGGGTGGAGGGGTCGGCTACACCTTC
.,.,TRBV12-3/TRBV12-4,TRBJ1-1,CASSRITEAFF,TGTGCCAGCAGTCGTATAACTGAAGCTTTCTTT
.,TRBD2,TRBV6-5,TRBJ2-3,CASSPGGSNTQYF,TGTGCCAGCAGCCCGGGGGGGTCAAATACGCAGTATTTT
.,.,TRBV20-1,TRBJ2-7,CSGQDSYEQYF,TGCAGTGGGCAGGACTCCTACGAGCAGTACTTC
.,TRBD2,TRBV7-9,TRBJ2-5,CASSLVAGGETQYF,TGTGCCAGCAGCTTAGTAGCGGGAGGGGAGACCCAGTACTTC
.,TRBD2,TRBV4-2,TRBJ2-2,CASRGVGLAGGPARTGELFF,TGTGCCAGCAGAGGGGTGGGACTAGCGGGGGGGCCAGCGCGCACCGGGGAGCTGTTTTTT
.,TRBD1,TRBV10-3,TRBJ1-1,CAIRRDSPNTEAFF,TGTGCCATCAGACGGGACAGCCCGAACACTGAAGCTTTCTTT
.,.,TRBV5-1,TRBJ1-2,CASSLSRQVYGYTF,TGCGCCAGCAGCTTGTCGAGACAGGTCTATGGCTACACCTTC
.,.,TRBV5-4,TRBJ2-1,CASSSPGLSEQFF,TGTGCCAGCAGCTCCCCGGGTCTCTCGGAGCAGTTCTTC
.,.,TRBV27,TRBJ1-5,CASSSTETNQPQHF,TGTGCCAGCAGTTCTACAGAAACAAATCAGCCCCAGCATTTT
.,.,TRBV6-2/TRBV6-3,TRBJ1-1,CASSHQGARTEAFF,TGTGCCAGCAGCCATCAAGGGGCGCGTACTGAAGCTTTCTTT
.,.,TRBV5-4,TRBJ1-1,CASSLARANTEAFF,TGTGCCAGCAGCTTGGCGCGGGCTAACACTGAAGCTTTCTTT
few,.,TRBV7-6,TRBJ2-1,CASSLEGGGYNEQFF,TGTGCCAGCAGCTTAGAAGGGGGGGGCTACAATGAGCAGTTCTTC
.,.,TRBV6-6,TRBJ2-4,CASSYSISESQYF,TGTGCCAGCAGTTACTCGATCTCGGAGTCCCAGTACTTC
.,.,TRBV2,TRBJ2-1,CASSASGTYNEQFF,TGTGCCAGCAGTGCTTCGGGAACCTACAATGAGCAGTTCTTC
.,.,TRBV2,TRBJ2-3,CASIRADTQYF,TGTGCCAGCATTCGGGCAGATACGCAGTATTTT
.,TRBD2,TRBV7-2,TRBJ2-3,CASSPAGASTDTQYF,TGTGCCAGCAGCCCAGCGGGGGCTAGCACAGATACGCAGTATTTT
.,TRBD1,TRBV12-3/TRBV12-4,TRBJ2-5,CASSLGQGETQYF,TGTGCCAGCAGTTTGGGACAGGGTGAGACCCAGTACTTC
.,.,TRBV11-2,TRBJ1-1,CASSSAGRLQGTEAFF,TGTGCCAGCAGCTCCGCGGGCCGTCTGCAAGGGACTGAAGCTTTCTTT
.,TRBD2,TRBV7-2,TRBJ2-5,CASRLAGVVQETQYF,TGTGCCAGCCGACTAGCGGGGGTGGTACAAGAGACCCAGTACTTC
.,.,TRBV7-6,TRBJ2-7,CASSLEPVSYEQYF,TGTGCCAGCAGCTTAGAGCCGGTCTCCTACGAGCAGTACTTC
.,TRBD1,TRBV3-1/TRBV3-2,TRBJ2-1,CASSHVGTGRISNEQFF,TGTGCCAGCAGCCATGTCGGGACAGGGAGAATATCGAATGAGCAGTTCTTC
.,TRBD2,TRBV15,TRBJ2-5,CATSRGGLAETQYF,TGTGCCACCAGCAGAGGGGGACTAGCTGAGACCCAGTACTTC
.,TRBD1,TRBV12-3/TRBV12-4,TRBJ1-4,CASGTGGYEKLFF,TGTGCCAGCGGGACAGGGGGATATGAAAAACTGTTTTTT
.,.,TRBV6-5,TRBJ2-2,CASSYRGSGNTGELFF,TGTGCCAGCAGTTACCGGGGGTCGGGGAACACCGGGGAGCTGTTTTTT
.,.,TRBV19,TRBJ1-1,CASSDTGSTEAFF,TGTGCCAGTAGTGACACAGGGAGCACTGAAGCTTTCTTT
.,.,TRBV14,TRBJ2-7,CASSLYPPGEDYEQYF,TGTGCCAGCAGCCTGTACCCCCCAGGCGAAGATTACGAGCAGTACTTC
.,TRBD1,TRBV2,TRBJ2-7,CASRVTGVSEQYF,TGTGCCAGCAGGGTGACAGGGGTAAGCGAGCAGTACTTC
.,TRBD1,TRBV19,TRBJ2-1,CASRDPGGYNEQFF,TGTGCCAGTAGGGACCCAGGGGGTTACAATGAGCAGTTCTTC
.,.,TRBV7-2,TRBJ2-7,CASSRDGGDQQYF,TGTGCCAGCAGCAGAGACGGCGGGGACCAGCAGTACTTC
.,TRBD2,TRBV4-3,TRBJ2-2,CASSQGGGWGAGELFF,TGCGCCAGCAGCCAAGGGGGGGGGTGGGGGGCCGGGGAGCTGTTTTTT
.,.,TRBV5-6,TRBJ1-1,CASSDPGLNTEAFF,TGTGCCAGCAGCGACCCGGGGTTGAACACTGAAGCTTTCTTT
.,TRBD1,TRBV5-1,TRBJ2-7,CASRGGQGLYEQYF,TGCGCCAGCAGGGGCGGACAGGGTTTATACGAGCAGTACTTC
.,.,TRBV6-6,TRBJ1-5,CASSDQDSTQHF,TGTGCCAGCAGTGACCAGGACAGTACCCAGCATTTT
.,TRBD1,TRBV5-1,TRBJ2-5,CASSSGTGRETQYF,TGCGCCAGCAGCTCCGGGACAGGGCGAGAGACCCAGTACTTC
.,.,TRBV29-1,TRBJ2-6,CSVEGQAGANVLTF,TGCAGCGTTGAGGGTCAGGCGGGGGCCAACGTCCTGACTTTC
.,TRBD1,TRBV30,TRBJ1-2,CAWTGTAMNYGYTF,TGTGCCTGGACCGGGACAGCCATGAACTATGGCTACACCTTC
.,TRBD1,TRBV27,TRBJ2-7,CASSWGTGRYEQYF,TGTGCCAGCAGTTGGGGGACAGGGAGGTACGAGCAGTACTTC
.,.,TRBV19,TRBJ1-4,CASSIAQTSEKLFF,TGTGCCAGTAGTATAGCGCAAACTAGTGAAAAACTGTTTTTT
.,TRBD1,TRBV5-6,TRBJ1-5,CASSLRGPNQPQHF,TGTGCCAGCAGCTTGAGGGGGCCAAATCAGCCCCAGCATTTT
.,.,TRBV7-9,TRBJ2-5,CASAIWGRQETQYF,TGTGCCAGCGCCATATGGGGGCGTCAAGAGACCCAGTACTTC